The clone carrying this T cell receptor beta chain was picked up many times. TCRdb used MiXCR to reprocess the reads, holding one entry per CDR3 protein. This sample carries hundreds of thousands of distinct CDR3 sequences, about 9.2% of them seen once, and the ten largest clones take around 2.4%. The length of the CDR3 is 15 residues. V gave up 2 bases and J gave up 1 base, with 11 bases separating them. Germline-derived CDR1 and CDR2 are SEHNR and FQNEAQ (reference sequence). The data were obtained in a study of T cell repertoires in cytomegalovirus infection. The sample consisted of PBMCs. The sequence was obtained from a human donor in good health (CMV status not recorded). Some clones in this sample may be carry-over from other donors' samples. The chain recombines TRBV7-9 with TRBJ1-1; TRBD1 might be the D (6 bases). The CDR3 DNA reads TGTGCCAGCAGCTTACTTCACAGGGAGAACACTGAAGCTTTCTTT. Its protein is CASSLLHRENTEAFF.